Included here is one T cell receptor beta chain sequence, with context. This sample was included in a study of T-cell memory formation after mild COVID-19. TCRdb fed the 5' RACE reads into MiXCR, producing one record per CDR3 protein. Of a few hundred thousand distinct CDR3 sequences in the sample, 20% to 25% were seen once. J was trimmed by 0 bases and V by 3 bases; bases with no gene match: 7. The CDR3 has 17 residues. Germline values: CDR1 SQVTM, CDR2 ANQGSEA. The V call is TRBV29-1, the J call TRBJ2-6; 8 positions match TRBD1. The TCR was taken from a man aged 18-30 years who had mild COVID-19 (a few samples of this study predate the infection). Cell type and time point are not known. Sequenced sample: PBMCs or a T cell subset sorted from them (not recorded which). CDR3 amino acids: CSVDPGTGRSGANVLTF. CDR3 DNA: TGCAGCGTTGACCCCGGGACAGGTCGCTCTGGGGCCAACGTCCTGACTTTC.